The 32 T cell receptor beta chains below were found in one sample sequenced in a study of T cell responses to AZD1222 COVID-19 vaccine. The protocol was immunoSEQ multiplex PCR, while the TCRdb copy is restricted to in-frame clones and leaves out a portion. This table has approximately 170,000 clones, roughly 88% appearing once. Sequenced material: peripheral blood, taken 28 days after the second AZD1222 dose. The receptors were sampled from an adult who received the AZD1222 COVID-19 vaccine.

The DNA of the CDR3 is TGTGCCAGCAGTTACCGGACAGGGGACGGACAGCCCCAGCATTTT. Translation gives CASSYRTGDGQPQHF. The J gene is TRBJ1-5, the V gene TRBV6-5; TRBD1 aligns across 9 bases. This CDR3 is built from 15 residues. Germline trimming cut 2 bases from V and 7 bases from J; bases unmatched to any gene: 6. Germline V gene sequence: CDR1 MNHEY, CDR2 SVGAGI.

The rearrangement uses TRBV2 and TRBJ2-7; either TRBD1 or TRBD2 may supply D (5 bases each). V gave up 5 bases and J gave up 3 bases, with 14 bases separating them. Per the germline V gene, CDR1 is SNHLY and CDR2 is FYNNEI. The CDR3 loop spans 14 amino acids. In nucleotides, the CDR3 is TGTGCCAGCAGTCCCCGGGACGGGATCTACGAGCAGTACTTC. It is translated as CASSPRDGIYEQYF.

Comment on this clone: This sample also contains other DNA sequences that code for the same CDR3. This rearrangement joins TRBV29-1 to TRBJ1-1; 7 nucleotides match TRBD1. Trimming cost V 7 bases and J 2 bases; bases outside gene matches: 7. This CDR3 region has 13 residues. CDR1 is SQVTM and CDR2 is ANQGSEA in the germline V gene. The DNA for the CDR3 is TGCAGCGCGCGAGGGGGCCCCAACACTGAAGCTTTCTTT. Protein product: CSARGGPNTEAFF.

The chain is built from TRBV12-5 and TRBJ2-1; D possibly matches TRBD1 or TRBD2 (5 bases each). Trimming shortened V by 6 bases and J by 10 bases, and 10 bases separated the two germline ends. Germline CDR1 and CDR2: LGHNT and FRNRAP. CDR3 length: 11 amino acids. In DNA, the CDR3 is TGTGCTAGTGGGATGGGACGCGAGCAGTTCTTC. Amino acid sequence: CASGMGREQFF.

The V call is TRBV6-5, the J call TRBJ1-1; a weak D match, TRBD1 (6 bases). CDR1 is MNHEY, CDR2 SVGAGI, per germline. V was clipped by 6 bases and J by 5 bases, with 16 bases between them. This CDR3 comprises 14 residues. The CDR3 region is CASSRGGAKTEAFF. For the CDR3, the DNA is TGTGCCAGCAGCCGAGGGGGAGCTAAGACTGAAGCTTTCTTT.

The chain employs TRBV11-2 and TRBJ2-7; no clear D gene. This CDR3 region has 12 residues. The germline V gene encodes CDR1 SGHAT and CDR2 FQNNGV. Trimming took 2 bases from V and 4 from J, leaving 6 bases between them. CDR3 sequence: CASSLRRYEQYF. CDR3 bases: TGTGCCAGCAGCTTAAGGCGATACGAGCAGTACTTC.

This clone has only one observation. The J gene is TRBJ2-6, the V gene TRBV6-6; no clear D. CDR3 length equals 18 residues. Germline CDR1 is MNHNY and CDR2 is SVGAGI (reference sequence). Trimming stripped 5 bases from V and 0 bases from J, with 17 bases between. In nucleotides, the CDR3 is TGTGCCAGCAGTCTATTTGTGGGGTCCGACTCTGGGGCCAACGTCCTGACTTTC. It encodes CASSLFVGSDSGANVLTF.

This rearrangement joins TRBV14 to TRBJ2-2; D remains unclear. V was trimmed by 4 bases and J by 4 bases, leaving 13 bases between them. Germline lookup yields CDR1 SGHDN and CDR2 FVKESK. This CDR3 spans 15 amino acids. CDR3 protein: CASSPNLIFTGELFF. The CDR3 nucleotides read TGTGCCAGCAGCCCGAATCTAATCTTCACCGGGGAGCTGTTTTTT.

The J gene is TRBJ2-2, the V gene TRBV7-2, with D maybe TRBD2 (5 bases). V gave up 5 bases and J gave up 6 bases, with 10 bases separating them. Germline CDR1 reads SGHTA; CDR2 reads FQGNSA. The CDR3 is made up of 13 amino acids. CDR3 residues: CASSRPGAGELFF. CDR3 DNA: TGTGCCAGCAGCCGCCCCGGGGCCGGGGAGCTGTTTTTT.

In its sample, this clone was seen a few times. CDR3 bases: TGTGCCAGCAGCTTAACAGGGTTGAGTTCACCCCTCCACTTT. Translating gives CASSLTGLSSPLHF. The gene calls are TRBV7-3 and TRBJ1-6; D call uncertain. Looked up from germline, CDR1 is SGHTA and CDR2 is FQGTGA. The CDR3 runs 14 residues. V gave up 0 bases and J gave up 9 bases, with 9 bases separating them.

V usage is TRBV27 and J usage is TRBJ1-4; TRBD1 matches at 9 bases. V was pared by 6 bases and J by 3 bases, with 2 bases of the junction left unmatched. Per germline, CDR1 MNHEY and CDR2 SMNVEV (reference sequence). This CDR3 has 14 residues. The CDR3 spells CASRRDRANEKLFF. Here the CDR3 DNA reads TGTGCCAGCAGGAGGGACAGGGCTAATGAAAAACTGTTTTTT.

V is TRBV9 and J is TRBJ2-3, with D uncertain. This CDR3 has 14 residues. Per the germline V gene, CDR1 is SGDLS and CDR2 is YYNGEE. Trimming stripped 0 bases from V and 4 bases from J, with 9 bases between. In nucleotides, the CDR3 is TGTGCCAGCAGCGTAGTGGGCAGAGCAGATACGCAGTATTTT. This gives the protein CASSVVGRADTQYF.

This clone has only a few counts. This sequence joins TRBV6-5 and TRBJ1-1; no firm D call. The CDR3 runs to 14 residues. Per the germline V gene, CDR1 is MNHEY and CDR2 is SVGAGI. The V end lost 7 bases, the J end lost 4 bases, and 16 bases lay between the germline ends. CDR3 residues: CASTRGPSFTEAFF. In DNA form, the CDR3 reads TGTGCCAGCACACGGGGTCCCAGTTTCACTGAAGCTTTCTTT.

This chain joins TRBV19 and TRBJ2-2, with 9 bases that match TRBD1. Germline CDR1 and CDR2: LNHDA and SQIVND (reference sequence). Trimming cost V 3 bases and J 7 bases; bases outside gene matches: 6. The length of the CDR3 is 15 residues. The CDR3 nucleotides read TGTGCCAGTAGTATGGGGGGACAGGGCCTCGGGGAGCTGTTTTTT. It codes for CASSMGGQGLGELFF.

The rearrangement links TRBV9 to TRBJ1-2; 7 nucleotides agree with TRBD1. Germline V gene data show CDR1 as SGDLS and CDR2 as YYNGEE. V was clipped by 1 base and J by 2 bases; unmatched bases: 2. The CDR3 extends over 14 amino acids. The CDR3 bases are TGTGCCAGCAGCGTAACACAGGGGAACTATGGCTACACCTTC. It yields the protein CASSVTQGNYGYTF.

The gene calls are TRBV24-1 and TRBJ2-1, with 13 bases lining up with TRBD2. V lost 4 bases and J lost 7; bases outside the gene matches: 6. The CDR3 has 16 amino acids. Germline CDR1 and CDR2: KGHDR and SFDVKD. The CDR3 DNA is TGTGCCACCAGTGAGCCTACTAGCGGGGGGGCGAATGAGCAGTTCTTC. Amino acids: CATSEPTSGGANEQFF.

The chain couples TRBV6-5 to TRBJ2-3, with 7 bases matching TRBD1. CDR1 is MNHEY and CDR2 is SVGAGI in the germline V gene. Trimming cost V 7 bases and J 1 base; bases outside gene matches: 8. The CDR3 has 15 amino acids. CDR3 coding DNA: TGTGCCAGCACACTCGAGGGGGCAGGCACAGATACGCAGTATTTT. It codes for CASTLEGAGTDTQYF.

The chain links TRBV6-5 to TRBJ1-5, with D perhaps matching TRBD1 (5 bases). This CDR3 contains 15 residues. The V end was cut by 8 bases, the J end by 2 bases, with 16 bases between. The germline V gene encodes CDR1 MNHEY and CDR2 SVGAGI. Written as DNA, the CDR3 is TGTGCCAGCTACTCTTGGGGGGGTGGCAATCAGCCCCAGCATTTT. Protein: CASYSWGGGNQPQHF.

This clone was counted a few times. The gene calls are TRBV11-2 and TRBJ2-7; the D gene is possibly TRBD1 (5 bases). The length of the CDR3 is 16 residues. Germline V gives CDR1 SGHAT, CDR2 FQNNGV. Trimming stripped 2 bases from V and 5 bases from J, with 19 bases between. Written as DNA, the CDR3 is TGTGCCAGCAGCTTAAGGGGCGCAGGGTCGGTTAACGAGCAGTACTTC. This translates into CASSLRGAGSVNEQYF.

V is TRBV11-2 and J is TRBJ2-1, with TRBD1 as a possible D gene (5 bases). Germline CDR1 reads SGHAT; CDR2 reads FQNNGV. There are 13 residues in the CDR3. Trimming took off 6 bases at V and 10 bases at J, with 16 bases between the two ends. CDR3 loop: CASRGQGYGEQFF. As DNA, the CDR3 is TGTGCCAGCAGGGGGCAGGGTTACGGCGAGCAGTTCTTC.

The genes are TRBV28 and TRBJ1-4, with 10 bases aligning to TRBD1. V dropped 5 bases and J dropped 6; count of bases not matched to a gene: 6. Germline-derived CDR1 and CDR2 are MDHEN and SYDVKM. The CDR3 spans 15 residues. DNA of the CDR3: TGTGCCAGCAGTACCCGGACAGGGGGGGATGAAAAACTGTTTTTT. Encoded protein: CASSTRTGGDEKLFF. Full variable domain (missing parts from reference TRBV28 and TRBJ1-4): DVKVTQSSRYLVKRTGEKVFLECVQDMDHENMFWYRQDPGLGLRLIYFSYDVKMKEKGDIPEGYSVSREKKERFSLILESASTNQTSMYLCASSTRTGGDEKLFFGSGTQLSVL.

This rearrangement joins TRBV19 to TRBJ2-1; TRBD1 agrees at 8 bases. This CDR3 contains 16 residues. The ends lost 5 bases at V and 3 bases at J; junction bases unmatched: 9. Per germline, CDR1 LNHDA and CDR2 SQIVND (reference sequence). Here the CDR3 DNA reads TGTGCCAGTAGTGCACCCCTCGGACAGGGCTACAATGAGCAGTTCTTC. Encoded protein: CASSAPLGQGYNEQFF.

This sequence joins TRBV29-1 and TRBJ1-1; D not resolved. Germline-derived CDR1 and CDR2 are SQVTM and ANQGSEA. The V gene lost 3 bases and the J gene lost 4 bases, with 15 bases spanning the gap. The CDR3 length is 14 residues. The CDR3, as DNA: TGCAGCGTTGATGGGGTAGAAAAGAGCACTGAAGCTTTCTTT. It specifies CSVDGVEKSTEAFF.

This chain connects TRBV6-5 to TRBJ2-1, with a tentative D call TRBD2 (7 bases). V lost 2 bases and J 7 bases, leaving 18 bases between the germline ends. Germline lookup yields CDR1 MNHEY and CDR2 SVGAGI. CDR3 length: 16 amino acids. CDR3 DNA sequence: TGTGCCAGCAGTTACGACAGTAGGGGGGGATCAAATGAGCAGTTCTTC. Residues: CASSYDSRGGSNEQFF.

J is TRBJ2-7 and V is TRBV7-9; TRBD1 agrees at 10 bases. J was trimmed by 6 bases and V by 5 bases; bases with no gene match: 4. The germline V gene encodes CDR1 SEHNR and CDR2 FQNEAQ (reference sequence). The CDR3 covers 13 residues. The CDR3 here is CASSPTGGGEQYF. CDR3 in DNA: TGTGCCAGCAGCCCGACAGGGGGCGGCGAGCAGTACTTC. Looking up the rest from reference TRBV7-9 and TRBJ2-7 gives the full variable domain: DTGVSQNPRHKITKRGQNVTFRCDPISEHNRLYWYRQTLGQGPEFLTYFQNEAQLEKSRLLSDRFSAERPKGSFSTLEIQRTEQGDSAMYLCASSPTGGGEQYFGPGTRLTVT.

This chain links TRBV7-3 with TRBJ2-3; 14 nucleotides agree with TRBD2. Germline V gene sequence: CDR1 SGHTA, CDR2 FQGTGA. The CDR3 sequence is 17 residues long. V shed 3 bases, J shed 3 bases, and the junction held 5 bases outside the gene matches. The DNA for the CDR3 is TGTGCCAGCAGCTTTGGACTAGCGGGGGGAAGTACAGATACGCAGTATTTT. Translation: CASSFGLAGGSTDTQYF. Full variable domain (outside the CDR3, taken from reference TRBV7-3 and TRBJ2-3): GAGVSQTPSNKVTEKGKYVELRCDPISGHTALYWYRQSLGQGPEFLIYFQGTGAADDSGLPNDRFFAVRPEGSVSTLKIQRTERGDSAVYLCASSFGLAGGSTDTQYFGPGTRLTVL.

The chain uses TRBV20-1 and TRBJ2-5, with D tentatively TRBD1 (6 bases). The CDR3 is 11 amino acids. The germline CDR1 and CDR2 sequences are DFQATT and SNEGSKA (reference sequence). The ends were cut back, 4 bases at V and 9 bases at J, with 12 bases in the middle. CDR3 in DNA: TGCAGTGCTATTACAGGGAAGTCCCAGTACTTC. Amino acid sequence: CSAITGKSQYF.

This clone was detected a few times. The chain recombines TRBV6-5 with TRBJ2-5; TRBD1 might be the D (5 bases). The CDR3 is 13 amino acids. Trimming cost V 5 bases and J 7 bases, with 14 bases left between them. CDR1 is MNHEY and CDR2 is SVGAGI in the germline V gene. The DNA of the CDR3 is TGTGCCAGCAGTCAGCAGGGAAGTGGGACCCAGTACTTC. Residues: CASSQQGSGTQYF.

A word on this clone: Being one base from a much bigger clone, this may be a read error. The same CDR3 is also encoded by other DNA sequences in this sample. The chain has TRBV3-1 (or the pseudogene TRBV3-2) and TRBJ2-3; weak D call: TRBD1 (6 bases). The germline gives CDR1 LGHDT, CDR2 YNNKEL (reference sequence). Trimming took 4 bases from V and 0 from J, leaving 8 bases between them. The CDR3 is 14 amino acids. The CDR3 is CASSPQGSTDTQYF. The CDR3 nucleotides read TGTGCCAGCAGCCCACAGGGTAGCACAGATACGCAGTATTTT.

The chain is built from TRBV7-2 and TRBJ2-7, with D perhaps given as TRBD1 or TRBD2 (6 bases each). CDR1 SGHTA and CDR2 FQGNSA come from the germline V gene. CDR3 size: 15 residues. The V gene lost 5 bases and the J gene lost 2 bases, with 16 bases spanning the gap. The CDR3 DNA sequence: TGTGCCAGCAGCCCTAGCCCGGGGGCAGCCTACGAGCAGTACTTC. As protein: CASSPSPGAAYEQYF.

The chain employs TRBV2 and TRBJ1-5; 7 positions match TRBD1. The ends lost 6 bases at V and 0 bases at J; junction bases unmatched: 8. The CDR3 has 16 residues. Germline CDR1 SNHLY, CDR2 FYNNEI. The DNA of the CDR3 is TGTGCCAGCAGACGGGACAGAGCCTATAGCAATCAGCCCCAGCATTTT. This translates into CASRRDRAYSNQPQHF.

V and J are TRBV5-1 and TRBJ2-3; 7 nucleotides match TRBD2. CDR1 is SGHRS, CDR2 YFSETQ, per germline. J was trimmed by 4 bases and V by 3 bases; bases with no gene match: 5. The CDR3 runs to 14 residues. DNA for the CDR3: TGCGCCAGCAGCTCCGGACTAGATTCAGATACGCAGTATTTT. Its translation is CASSSGLDSDTQYF.